The TCR beta chain under discussion was sequenced for a study of cytomegalovirus exposure and HLA in healthy donors. Study in general: Out of 398 genotyped donors, roughly 83% belonged to the Caucasian-associated ancestry cluster. Overall study findings and caveats: It was reported in a later analysis that an Asian-associated ancestry cluster showed fewer N-insertions than the 666-donor mean. Most TCR sequences proved rare, with some public TCRs found in many donors. In a later analysis, the majority of CMV-associated beta chains seemingly showed HLA restriction.

Note on this clone: As yet, its antigen is unknown.

The CDR3 totals 12 residues. Trimming took 8 bases from V and 5 from J, leaving 12 bases between them. Germline V CDR1 and CDR2: MDHEN, SYDVKM. The PCR made use of 60 Vbeta and 13 Jbeta primers. Profiling relied on immunoSEQ multiplex PCR, and the TCRdb table lists in-frame clones only, not all of them. The data show 120,000 or so clones, about 68% seen once. The sequencing input was PBMCs. This sequence was found in a man in his forties in good health and CMV-seropositive. The chain carries TRBV28 and TRBJ2-5, with D possibly TRBD1 on 7 matching bases. In DNA, the CDR3 is TGTGCCAGCGCGGGACAGTGGGAGACCCAGTACTTC. It is translated as CASAGQWETQYF.